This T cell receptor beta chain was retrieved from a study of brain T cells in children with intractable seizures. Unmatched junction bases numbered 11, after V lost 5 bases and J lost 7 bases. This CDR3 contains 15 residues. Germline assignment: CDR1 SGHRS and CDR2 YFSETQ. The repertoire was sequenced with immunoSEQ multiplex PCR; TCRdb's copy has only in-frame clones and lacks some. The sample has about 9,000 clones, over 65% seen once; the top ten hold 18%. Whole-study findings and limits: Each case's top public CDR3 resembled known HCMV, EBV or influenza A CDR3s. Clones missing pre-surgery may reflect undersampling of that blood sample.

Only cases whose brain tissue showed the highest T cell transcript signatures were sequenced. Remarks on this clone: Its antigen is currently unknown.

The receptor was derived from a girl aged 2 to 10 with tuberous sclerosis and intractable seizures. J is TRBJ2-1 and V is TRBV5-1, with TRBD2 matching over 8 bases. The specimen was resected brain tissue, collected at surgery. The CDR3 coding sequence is TGCGCCAGCAGGATAGCGGGGAAGACTGGGAATGAGCAGTTCTTC. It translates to CASRIAGKTGNEQFF.